These T cell receptor beta chains were read from a single sample in a study of OX40 agonist ivuxolimab in advanced cancers. Repertoires were generated with immunoSEQ multiplex PCR, while TCRdb's copy carries only in-frame clones and drops some. The repertoire has some 74,000 clones, roughly 87% of them found once; the top ten carry 0.3% to 0.4%. The material was CD4+ or CD8+ T cells sorted from blood, obtained in a trial of the OX40 agonist ivuxolimab. All receptors come from an adult with an advanced solid tumor such as melanoma, head and neck, liver or kidney cancer. Both conserved end residues are part of each CDR3. D genes are given only for firm matches. The size entry is marked missing in some rows and otherwise reads once, few, many or a size class.

CDR3 protein: CASSSWDSLRTEAFF
CDR3 DNA: TGTGCCAGCAGTTCCTGGGACAGTCTACGCACTGAAGCTTTCTTT
D gene: TRBD1
J gene: TRBJ1-1
clone size: -
V gene: TRBV28

CDR3 protein: CASSKLGTEAFF
CDR3 DNA: TGCGCCAGCAGTAAGCTTGGGACTGAAGCTTTCTTT
D gene: -
J gene: TRBJ1-1
clone size: once
V gene: TRBV10-1

CDR3 protein: CATSRRVAGGETQYF
CDR3 DNA: TGTGCCACCAGCAGACGGGTCGCGGGGGGAGAGACCCAGTACTTC
D gene: TRBD2
J gene: TRBJ2-5
clone size: -
V gene: TRBV15

CDR3 protein: CASRRSTYEQYF
CDR3 DNA: TGTGCCAGCAGGCGCTCGACGTACGAGCAGTACTTC
D gene: -
J gene: TRBJ2-7
clone size: -
V gene: TRBV28

CDR3 protein: CASSLGGGYNEQFF
CDR3 DNA: TGCGCCAGCAGCTTGGGGGGCGGCTACAATGAGCAGTTCTTC
D gene: -
J gene: TRBJ2-1
clone size: -
V gene: TRBV5-1

CDR3 protein: CASRGLLNTEAFF
CDR3 DNA: TGTGCCAGCAGAGGCCTCCTGAACACTGAAGCTTTCTTT
D gene: -
J gene: TRBJ1-1
clone size: -
V gene: TRBV6-4

CDR3 protein: CASSLRRGFSGANVLTF
CDR3 DNA: TGTGCCAGCAGCTTACGACGGGGTTTCTCTGGGGCCAACGTCCTGACTTTC
D gene: -
J gene: TRBJ2-6
clone size: -
V gene: TRBV7-9

CDR3 protein: CASSPGPHNSGSYNEQFF
CDR3 DNA: TGTGCCAGTAGCCCCGGGCCTCACAACAGTGGGTCCTACAATGAGCAGTTCTTC
D gene: -
J gene: TRBJ2-1
clone size: -
V gene: TRBV19

CDR3 protein: CASSFAVGGGTDTQYF
CDR3 DNA: TGTGCCAGCAGCTTCGCTGTGGGGGGCGGCACAGATACGCAGTATTTT
D gene: -
J gene: TRBJ2-3
clone size: -
V gene: TRBV7-2

CDR3 protein: CASSVPPGQGPQPQHF
CDR3 DNA: TGTGCCAGTAGTGTCCCCCCGGGACAGGGCCCTCAGCCCCAGCATTTT
D gene: TRBD1
J gene: TRBJ1-5
clone size: -
V gene: TRBV19

CDR3 protein: CASSISWGMRSQPQHF
CDR3 DNA: TGTGCCAGTAGTATAAGTTGGGGGATGAGAAGTCAGCCCCAGCATTTT
D gene: -
J gene: TRBJ1-5
clone size: -
V gene: TRBV19

CDR3 protein: CASSLGEHIGVTEAFF
CDR3 DNA: TGTGCCAGCAGCTTAGGAGAACACATAGGTGTCACTGAAGCTTTCTTT
D gene: -
J gene: TRBJ1-1
clone size: -
V gene: TRBV7-8

CDR3 protein: CATSRGGLADTQYF
CDR3 DNA: TGTGCCACCAGCAGGGGGGGACTAGCAGATACGCAGTATTTT
D gene: TRBD2
J gene: TRBJ2-3
clone size: -
V gene: TRBV15

CDR3 protein: CASSRDTEGTQYF
CDR3 DNA: TGTGCCAGCAGTCGGGACACCGAGGGGACCCAGTACTTC
D gene: -
J gene: TRBJ2-5
clone size: -
V gene: TRBV28

CDR3 protein: CASSTTGIVSNQPQHF
CDR3 DNA: TGTGCCAGCAGTACAACAGGGATCGTAAGCAATCAGCCCCAGCATTTT
D gene: -
J gene: TRBJ1-5
clone size: once
V gene: TRBV28

CDR3 protein: CASSFTFLGTDTQYF
CDR3 DNA: TGTGCCAGCAGCTTTACCTTTCTTGGGACAGATACGCAGTATTTT
D gene: -
J gene: TRBJ2-3
clone size: -
V gene: TRBV11-3

CDR3 protein: CASSFRYNEQFF
CDR3 DNA: TGTGCCAGCAGCTTCCGGTACAATGAGCAGTTCTTC
D gene: -
J gene: TRBJ2-1
clone size: -
V gene: TRBV13

CDR3 protein: CASSVSSGGSYTGELFF
CDR3 DNA: TGTGCCAGCAGCGTCTCTAGCGGGGGATCCTACACCGGGGAGCTGTTTTTT
D gene: TRBD2
J gene: TRBJ2-2
clone size: -
V gene: TRBV9

CDR3 protein: CASSVRESGGETQYF
CDR3 DNA: TGTGCCAGCAGCGTTAGGGAGAGCGGGGGGGAGACCCAGTACTTC
D gene: TRBD2
J gene: TRBJ2-5
clone size: -
V gene: TRBV9

CDR3 protein: CASIQGDGTDTQYF
CDR3 DNA: TGTGCCAGTATTCAGGGTGATGGCACAGATACGCAGTATTTT
D gene: -
J gene: TRBJ2-3
clone size: -
V gene: TRBV19

CDR3 protein: CASSLRGGFGSPLHF
CDR3 DNA: TGTGCCAGCAGTTTAAGGGGGGGCTTCGGTTCACCCCTCCACTTT
D gene: -
J gene: TRBJ1-6
clone size: -
V gene: TRBV27

CDR3 protein: CASSVIGSAEAFF
CDR3 DNA: TGTGCCAGCAGCGTAATCGGCAGCGCTGAAGCTTTCTTT
D gene: -
J gene: TRBJ1-1
clone size: -
V gene: TRBV9

CDR3 protein: CASSRRTSSYNEQFF
CDR3 DNA: TGTGCCAGCTCACGAAGGACTAGCAGCTACAATGAGCAGTTCTTC
D gene: TRBD2
J gene: TRBJ2-1
clone size: -
V gene: TRBV18

CDR3 protein: CSVLQADYGYTF
CDR3 DNA: TGCAGCGTTCTTCAGGCCGACTATGGCTACACCTTC
D gene: -
J gene: TRBJ1-2
clone size: -
V gene: TRBV29-1

CDR3 protein: CASGLGSGTRGGMYQETQYF
CDR3 DNA: TGTGCTAGTGGTTTGGGTTCAGGGACAAGGGGAGGGATGTACCAAGAGACCCAGTACTTC
D gene: -
J gene: TRBJ2-5
clone size: few
V gene: TRBV12-5

CDR3 protein: CASHPQGGGYTF
CDR3 DNA: TGTGCCAGCCACCCCCAGGGTGGCGGCTACACCTTC
D gene: -
J gene: TRBJ1-2
clone size: -
V gene: TRBV27

CDR3 protein: CASTSDGISPLHF
CDR3 DNA: TGTGCCAGCACCTCGGACGGGATTTCACCCCTCCACTTT
D gene: -
J gene: TRBJ1-6
clone size: -
V gene: TRBV9

CDR3 protein: CASSLETGGRNQPQHF
CDR3 DNA: TGTGCCAGCAGCTTAGAGACAGGGGGACGGAATCAGCCCCAGCATTTT
D gene: TRBD1
J gene: TRBJ1-5
clone size: -
V gene: TRBV7-8

CDR3 protein: CAWSRGTGAVDYGYTF
CDR3 DNA: TGTGCCTGGAGCCGAGGGACAGGGGCCGTGGACTATGGCTACACCTTC
D gene: TRBD1
J gene: TRBJ1-2
clone size: -
V gene: TRBV30

CDR3 protein: CASRWEGNYGYTF
CDR3 DNA: TGTGCCAGCAGGTGGGAGGGGAACTATGGCTACACCTTC
D gene: -
J gene: TRBJ1-2
clone size: once
V gene: TRBV6-5

CDR3 protein: CSARRGGVDTF
CDR3 DNA: TGCAGTGCTAGGAGGGGAGGGGTGGACACCTTC
D gene: -
J gene: TRBJ1-2
clone size: few
V gene: TRBV20-1

CDR3 protein: CASSPQPTVNSGNTIYF
CDR3 DNA: TGTGCCAGCTCACCACAACCAACAGTTAACTCTGGAAACACCATATATTTT
D gene: -
J gene: TRBJ1-3
clone size: -
V gene: TRBV18

CDR3 protein: CASSMANRAGNQPQHF
CDR3 DNA: TGTGCCAGTAGTATGGCCAACAGGGCTGGCAATCAGCCCCAGCATTTT
D gene: -
J gene: TRBJ1-5
clone size: -
V gene: TRBV19

CDR3 protein: CASRGLDRELDGYTF
CDR3 DNA: TGTGCCAGCAGGGGACTGGACAGGGAGTTGGATGGCTACACCTTC
D gene: TRBD1
J gene: TRBJ1-2
clone size: -
V gene: TRBV6-5

CDR3 protein: CASTDRRGNQPQHF
CDR3 DNA: TGTGCCAGCACGGACAGGCGTGGCAATCAGCCCCAACATTTT
D gene: TRBD1
J gene: TRBJ1-5
clone size: -
V gene: TRBV18

CDR3 protein: CASSLTRQGFGKLFF
CDR3 DNA: TGTGCCAGCAGCTTAACGAGACAGGGGTTTGGGAAACTGTTTTTT
D gene: TRBD1
J gene: TRBJ1-4
clone size: -
V gene: TRBV7-8

CDR3 protein: CASSYSGDGFYGYTF
CDR3 DNA: TGTGCCAGCAGTTACTCAGGGGACGGTTTCTATGGCTACACCTTC
D gene: -
J gene: TRBJ1-2
clone size: -
V gene: TRBV6-5

CDR3 protein: CASSFGAGTDIDYGYTF
CDR3 DNA: TGTGCCAGCAGCTTTGGGGCAGGGACGGATATCGACTATGGCTACACCTTC
D gene: -
J gene: TRBJ1-2
clone size: once
V gene: TRBV7-9

CDR3 protein: CASSPGQGAGGANVLTF
CDR3 DNA: TGTGCCAGCAGCCCCGGACAGGGGGCTGGTGGGGCCAACGTCCTGACTTTC
D gene: TRBD1
J gene: TRBJ2-6
clone size: -
V gene: TRBV5-8

CDR3 protein: CASSLAQGTLVYEQYF
CDR3 DNA: TGCGCCAGCAGCTTGGCCCAGGGGACACTAGTCTACGAGCAGTACTTC
D gene: -
J gene: TRBJ2-7
clone size: -
V gene: TRBV5-1

CDR3 protein: CASSLGTGGVEQYF
CDR3 DNA: TGCGCCAGCAGCCTAGGGACAGGGGGCGTCGAGCAGTACTTC
D gene: TRBD1
J gene: TRBJ2-7
clone size: -
V gene: TRBV5-1

CDR3 protein: CASSLGTGELFF
CDR3 DNA: TGTGCCAGCAGCCTTGGGACCGGGGAGCTGTTTTTT
D gene: -
J gene: TRBJ2-2
clone size: -
V gene: TRBV7-2

CDR3 protein: CASSLGDGNQPQHF
CDR3 DNA: TGCGCCAGCAGCTTGGGGGACGGAAATCAGCCCCAGCATTTT
D gene: -
J gene: TRBJ1-5
clone size: medium-sized
V gene: TRBV5-1

CDR3 protein: CASSRGGNEQFF
CDR3 DNA: TGTGCCAGCTCGCGCGGGGGGAATGAGCAGTTCTTC
D gene: TRBD2
J gene: TRBJ2-1
clone size: -
V gene: TRBV18

CDR3 protein: CASSQAPGTTNYGYTF
CDR3 DNA: TGCGCCAGCAGCCAAGCTCCCGGGACAACCAACTATGGCTACACCTTC
D gene: -
J gene: TRBJ1-2
clone size: once
V gene: TRBV4-1

CDR3 protein: CASSTPGLTPYGYTF
CDR3 DNA: TGTGCCAGTAGTACTCCGGGACTGACGCCTTATGGCTACACCTTC
D gene: -
J gene: TRBJ1-2
clone size: -
V gene: TRBV19

CDR3 protein: CASGRAETYGYTF
CDR3 DNA: TGCGCCAGCGGAAGAGCCGAAACATATGGCTACACCTTC
D gene: -
J gene: TRBJ1-2
clone size: once
V gene: TRBV10-2

CDR3 protein: CASSIQGNDQPQHF
CDR3 DNA: TGTGCCAGCAGTATACAGGGGAACGATCAGCCCCAGCATTTT
D gene: TRBD1
J gene: TRBJ1-5
clone size: -
V gene: TRBV6-1

CDR3 protein: CSVYDRDDYGYTF
CDR3 DNA: TGCAGCGTTTACGACAGGGATGATTACGGCTACACCTTC
D gene: TRBD1
J gene: TRBJ1-2
clone size: -
V gene: TRBV29-1

CDR3 protein: CASSSFGPMNTGELFF
CDR3 DNA: TGTGCCAGCAGCTCCTTTGGACCGATGAACACCGGGGAGCTGTTTTTT
D gene: -
J gene: TRBJ2-2
clone size: -
V gene: TRBV28

CDR3 protein: CASSPTTGSYEQYF
CDR3 DNA: TGCGCCAGCAGCCCCACGACAGGCTCCTACGAGCAGTACTTC
D gene: -
J gene: TRBJ2-7
clone size: -
V gene: TRBV5-1

CDR3 protein: CSVESISYEQYF
CDR3 DNA: TGCAGCGTTGAATCCATCAGCTACGAGCAGTACTTC
D gene: -
J gene: TRBJ2-7
clone size: -
V gene: TRBV29-1

CDR3 protein: CASSLSQMETQYF
CDR3 DNA: TGTGCCAGCAGCTTAAGCCAGATGGAGACCCAGTACTTC
D gene: -
J gene: TRBJ2-5
clone size: -
V gene: TRBV7-3

CDR3 protein: CASSFAGQPGDGYTF
CDR3 DNA: TGTGCCAGCAGTTTCGCCGGACAGCCGGGGGATGGCTACACCTTC
D gene: -
J gene: TRBJ1-2
clone size: few
V gene: TRBV6-6

CDR3 protein: CASSLSGGAYEQYF
CDR3 DNA: TGTGCCAGCAGTTTATCGGGAGGGGCCTACGAGCAGTACTTC
D gene: TRBD2
J gene: TRBJ2-7
clone size: -
V gene: TRBV28

CDR3 protein: CATANTEAFF
CDR3 DNA: TGCGCCACTGCGAACACTGAAGCTTTCTTT
D gene: -
J gene: TRBJ1-1
clone size: -
V gene: TRBV10-2

CDR3 protein: CASSFGLNYGYTF
CDR3 DNA: TGTGCCAGCAGCTTTGGGCTTAACTATGGCTACACCTTC
D gene: -
J gene: TRBJ1-2
clone size: -
V gene: TRBV11-2

CDR3 protein: CAWSGDRNTEAFF
CDR3 DNA: TGTGCCTGGAGTGGGGACAGGAACACTGAAGCTTTCTTT
D gene: TRBD1
J gene: TRBJ1-1
clone size: -
V gene: TRBV30

CDR3 protein: CASSRDRGGNTIYF
CDR3 DNA: TGTGCCAGCAGCAGGGACAGGGGTGGAAACACCATATATTTT
D gene: TRBD1
J gene: TRBJ1-3
clone size: -
V gene: TRBV11-2